This T cell receptor (beta chain) comes out of a study of memory B cells and T cells in multiple sclerosis. CFSE-dim autoproliferating and CFSE-high non-proliferating T cells from unstimulated culture were sequenced separately. Cultures began with some 52 million CFSE-labeled PBMCs, unstimulated for around 7 days, with replicate wells pooled. The PBMCs received 0.5 uM CFSE and serum-free culture with no added stimuli. The CDR3 is 15 residues long. The V gene's germline CDR1 is SGHRS and CDR2 YFSETQ. V was clipped by 8 bases and J by 1 base; unmatched bases: 8. About this clone itself: Its antigen remains unidentified.

Assay: immunoSEQ multiplex PCR; the TCRdb copy retains only in-frame clones and omits some. Of about 32,000 clones in the sample, roughly 83% are singletons; the top ten hold 2% to 3%. This clonotype originated in a human donor with multiple sclerosis. The sample comprised PBMCs from blood kept in culture. The J gene is TRBJ2-2, the V gene TRBV5-1; 7 nucleotides align to TRBD1. This CDR3 is CASTRQGMNTGELFF. The CDR3 DNA reads TGCGCCAGTACTCGACAGGGAATGAACACCGGGGAGCTGTTTTTT.